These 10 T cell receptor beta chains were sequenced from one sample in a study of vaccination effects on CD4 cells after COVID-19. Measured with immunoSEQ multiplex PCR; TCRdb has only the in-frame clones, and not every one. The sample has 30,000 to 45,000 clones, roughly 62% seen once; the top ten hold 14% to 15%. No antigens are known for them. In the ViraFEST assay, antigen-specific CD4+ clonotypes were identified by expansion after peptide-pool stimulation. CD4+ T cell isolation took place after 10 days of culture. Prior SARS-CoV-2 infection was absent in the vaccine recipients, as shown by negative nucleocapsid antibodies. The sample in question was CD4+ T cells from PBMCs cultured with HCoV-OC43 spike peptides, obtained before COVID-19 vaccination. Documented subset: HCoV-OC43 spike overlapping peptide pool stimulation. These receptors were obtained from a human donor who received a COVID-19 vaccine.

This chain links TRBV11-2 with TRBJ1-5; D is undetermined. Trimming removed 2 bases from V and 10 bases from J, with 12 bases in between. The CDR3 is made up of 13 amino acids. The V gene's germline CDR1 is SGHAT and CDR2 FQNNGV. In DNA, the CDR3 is TGTGCCAGCAGCTTATCTATCTCCAATCCCCAGCATTTT. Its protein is CASSLSISNPQHF.

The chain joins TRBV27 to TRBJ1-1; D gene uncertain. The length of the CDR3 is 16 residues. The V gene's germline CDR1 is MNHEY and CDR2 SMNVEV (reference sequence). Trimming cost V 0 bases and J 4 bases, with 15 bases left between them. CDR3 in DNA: TGTGCCAGCAGTTTATCGGTGTCTCCCGTTGTCACTGAAGCTTTCTTT. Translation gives CASSLSVSPVVTEAFF.

The CDR3 nucleotides read TGCGCCAGCAGACTCGGGACAGGGTCTAACGAGCAGTACTTC. It specifies CASRLGTGSNEQYF. The chain couples TRBV5-1 to TRBJ2-7, with 9 bases lining up with TRBD1. Germline V CDR1 and CDR2: SGHRS, YFSETQ. This CDR3 has 14 amino acids. The ends lost 5 bases at V and 5 bases at J; junction bases unmatched: 8.

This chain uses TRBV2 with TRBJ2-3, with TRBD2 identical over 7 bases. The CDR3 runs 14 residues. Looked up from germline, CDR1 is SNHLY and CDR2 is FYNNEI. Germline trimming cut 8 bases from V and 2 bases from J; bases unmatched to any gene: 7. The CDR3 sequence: CASQSGIPTDTQYF. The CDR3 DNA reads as TGTGCCAGCCAAAGCGGGATTCCCACAGATACGCAGTATTTT.

The CDR3 nucleotides are TGCGCCAGCAGCTCCCGCGGTCTAGCGGGGGGCTACGAGCAGTACTTC. It codes for CASSSRGLAGGYEQYF. The chain joins TRBV5-1 to TRBJ2-7; TRBD2 aligns across 11 bases. With 3 bases clipped from V and 3 bases from J, the junction kept 8 bases outside the gene matches. The CDR3 is made up of 16 amino acids. Germline V lookup: CDR1 SGHRS, CDR2 YFSETQ.

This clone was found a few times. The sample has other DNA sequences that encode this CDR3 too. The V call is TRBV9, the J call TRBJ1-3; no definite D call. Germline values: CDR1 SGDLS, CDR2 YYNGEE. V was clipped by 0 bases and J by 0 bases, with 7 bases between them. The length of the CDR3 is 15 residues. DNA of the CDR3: TGTGCCAGCAGCGTAGGGACGATCTCTGGAAACACCATATATTTT. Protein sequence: CASSVGTISGNTIYF.

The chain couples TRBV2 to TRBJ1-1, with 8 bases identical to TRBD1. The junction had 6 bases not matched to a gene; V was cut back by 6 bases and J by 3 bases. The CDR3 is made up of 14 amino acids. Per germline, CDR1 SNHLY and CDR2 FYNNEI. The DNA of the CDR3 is TGTGCCAGCAGCCTTCAGGGGGCGGACACTGAAGCTTTCTTT. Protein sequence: CASSLQGADTEAFF.

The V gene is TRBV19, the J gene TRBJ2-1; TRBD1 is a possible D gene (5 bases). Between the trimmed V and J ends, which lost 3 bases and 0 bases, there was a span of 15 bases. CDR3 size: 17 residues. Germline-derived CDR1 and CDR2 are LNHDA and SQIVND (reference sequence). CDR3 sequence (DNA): TGTGCCAGTAGTATCCCCCGACAGTCAAGCTCCTACAATGAGCAGTTCTTC. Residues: CASSIPRQSSSYNEQFF.

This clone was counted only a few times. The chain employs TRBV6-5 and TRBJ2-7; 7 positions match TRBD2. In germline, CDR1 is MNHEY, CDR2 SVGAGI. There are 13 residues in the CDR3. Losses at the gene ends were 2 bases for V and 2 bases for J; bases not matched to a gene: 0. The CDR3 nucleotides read TGTGCCAGCAGTTACCGGGGGGCCTACGAGCAGTACTTC. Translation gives CASSYRGAYEQYF.

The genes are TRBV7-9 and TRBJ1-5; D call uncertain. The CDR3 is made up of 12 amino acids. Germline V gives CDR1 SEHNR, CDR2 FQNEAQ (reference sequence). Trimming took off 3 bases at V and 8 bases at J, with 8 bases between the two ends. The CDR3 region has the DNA TGTGCCAGCAGCTTGGGCGAAGAGCCCCAGCATTTT. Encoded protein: CASSLGEEPQHF.